The text below deals with one T cell receptor beta chain. Its antigen is not known. Amplification used 60 Vbeta primers and 13 Jbeta primers. Profiled with immunoSEQ multiplex PCR; TCRdb holds only in-frame clones, not every one. The top ten hold around 1.3% of the sample, which has 100,000 to 150,000 clones, roughly 75% seen once. The data derive from a study of cytomegalovirus exposure and HLA in healthy donors. About the study: Within an early data release were about 85 million unique TCRs drawn from HLA-typed donors.

Points from the study as a whole: Most TCR sequences were seen very rarely across donors, but some public TCRs occurred in many. Per a later analysis, 15,000 to 20,000 TCR beta sequences showed association with HLA alleles at 0.05 false discovery rate.

V was clipped by 5 bases and J by 5 bases, with 24 bases between them. This CDR3 is 17 amino acids long. Germline CDR1 GTSNPN, CDR2 SVGIG (reference sequence). The rearrangement links TRBV30 to TRBJ2-2, with D perhaps matching TRBD2 (5 bases). This clonotype originated in a female donor in good health and CMV-seronegative. Sequencing was performed on PBMCs. CDR3 nucleotides: TGTGCCTGGGCTAAGAGGGCCCCTGATGCCGGGACCGGGGAGCTGTTTTTT. Translating it yields CAWAKRAPDAGTGELFF.